Listed here is a single T cell receptor beta chain. Its matching antigen is unknown. Random hexamers were used to reverse transcribe roughly 0.5 to 1 ug of RNA. TCRdb used MiXCR to reprocess the immunoSEQ multiplex PCR reads, holding one entry per CDR3 protein. This sample has around 160,000 distinct CDR3 sequences; around 93% occur once, and the top ten carry 0.12% to 0.15%. This specimen belongs to a study of CD8 T cells in Susac syndrome. Germline V gene lookup returns CDR1 LGHDT and CDR2 YNNKEL (reference sequence). V lost 3 bases to trimming and J lost 8 bases; unmatched junction nucleotides: 4. The CDR3 sequence is 13 residues long. From blood CD8+ and CD4+ T cells, TCR beta sequences were generated. Whole-study results and caveats: The study's TCR sequencing and HLA analysis drew on a certain number of individuals. That number was acknowledged as relatively small.

This chain joins TRBV3-1 and TRBJ1-2; TRBD1 matches at 9 bases. The receptor was derived from a human donor in good health. The sample taken for sequencing was CD4+ T cells from PBMCs. The CDR3 loop is CASSHETGGGYTF. In DNA form, the CDR3 reads TGTGCCAGCAGCCATGAGACAGGGGGAGGCTACACCTTC.